This is a list of T cell receptor beta chains from one sample in a study of blood T cell repertoires in COVID-19. Here immunoSEQ multiplex PCR was the method, and the copy in TCRdb shows in-frame clones only, minus some. The table shows 350,000 to 550,000 clones, with around 89% occurring only once. The sample taken for sequencing was peripheral blood. These receptors were obtained from a woman in her twenties or thirties with acute or convalescent COVID-19. Both conserved end residues are part of each CDR3. The D gene is left open where the match is weak. Expanded clones get a size class; other rows say once, few or many, or leave the size out.

D,size,length,V,J,DNA,CDR3
NA,NA,13,TRBV19,TRBJ2-3,TGTGCTGACACCCGCGTTTGCACAGATACGCAGTATTTT,CADTRVCTDTQYF
NA,NA,14,TRBV10-1,TRBJ2-4,TGCGCCAGCAGTGCCCGGGGGACCAAAAACATTCAGTACTTC,CASSARGTKNIQYF
TRBD2,NA,16,TRBV7-2,TRBJ2-3,TGTGCCAGCAGCTTAGAAATAGCGGGGGGGTTGAATACGCAGTATTTT,CASSLEIAGGLNTQYF
NA,NA,11,TRBV19,TRBJ2-2,TGTGCCAGTAGCAACTACGGGGAGCTGTTTTTT,CASSNYGELFF
TRBD2,NA,16,TRBV15,TRBJ2-1,TGTGCCACCAGCAGGCTAGCGGCCAGCTCCTACAATGAGCAGTTCTTC,CATSRLAASSYNEQFF
NA,NA,14,TRBV7-2,TRBJ2-3,TGTGCCAGCAGCTTTTCGACAGGAACAGATACGCAGTATTTT,CASSFSTGTDTQYF
NA,once,15,TRBV11-2,TRBJ2-3,TGTGCCAGCAGCTGGGGGGCAGGGGGGACAGATACGCAGTATTTT,CASSWGAGGTDTQYF
NA,NA,11,TRBV20-1,TRBJ1-2,TGCAGTGTGATATGGGGGCCTGGCTACACCTTC,CSVIWGPGYTF
TRBD2,NA,14,TRBV2,TRBJ2-5,TGTGCCAGCAGTGAACCTAGCGGGGGAAAGACCCAGTACTTC,CASSEPSGGKTQYF
NA,NA,15,TRBV2,TRBJ2-3,TGTGCCAGCAGTGAAGTGGGGGCATCGGTAGAAACGCAGTATTTT,CASSEVGASVETQYF
TRBD1,NA,16,TRBV11-2,TRBJ2-2,TGTGCCAGCAGCTCTGGAGCAGGGGGCTTCACCGGGGAGCTGTTTTTT,CASSSGAGGFTGELFF
TRBD1,NA,14,TRBV7-9,TRBJ2-3,TGTGCCAGCAGCGATGACAGGGGGCCAGATACGCAGTATTTT,CASSDDRGPDTQYF
TRBD1,NA,13,TRBV19,TRBJ1-1,TGTGCCAGTAGTATTACAGGGGACTCTGAAGCTTTCTTT,CASSITGDSEAFF
TRBD2,NA,16,TRBV6-1,TRBJ2-7,TGTGCCAGCAGTGAATTAGGGCGGGGGGGTCCTTACGAGCAGTACTTC,CASSELGRGGPYEQYF
TRBD1,NA,14,TRBV24-1,TRBJ1-2,TGTGCCACCAGTGACAAGGACAGGGACTGGAGCTACACCTTC,CATSDKDRDWSYTF
TRBD1,NA,15,TRBV5-6,TRBJ2-7,TGTGCCAGCAGCGCCCGGGACAGGGGGCCCGGAGAGCAGTACTTC,CASSARDRGPGEQYF
TRBD2,NA,14,TRBV5-6,TRBJ2-1,TGTGCCAGCAGCTTGATAGCGGGGACCAATGAGCAGTTCTTC,CASSLIAGTNEQFF
TRBD2,NA,15,TRBV6-6,TRBJ2-1,TGTGCCAGCCGGGCGAACAGTGGGGGGGACAATGAGCAGTTCTTC,CASRANSGGDNEQFF
TRBD2,NA,18,TRBV18,TRBJ2-3,TGTGCCAGCTCATCCGGGACTAGCGGGGGGGCCGGAACAGATACGCAGTATTTT,CASSSGTSGGAGTDTQYF
NA,NA,17,TRBV30,TRBJ2-3,TGTGCCTGGAGTGAGGGCTGGGGTAGCGATTCCACAGATACGCAGTATTTT,CAWSEGWGSDSTDTQYF
TRBD2,NA,18,TRBV7-3,TRBJ2-5,TGTGCCAGCAGCTCCAACGGTCCTAGCGGGGGGTCTGTGGAGACCCAGTACTTC,CASSSNGPSGGSVETQYF
TRBD1,NA,14,TRBV6-5,TRBJ1-5,TGTGCCAGCAGGACCGGGACAGATTATCAGCCCCAGCATTTT,CASRTGTDYQPQHF
NA,NA,11,TRBV2,TRBJ1-2,TGTGCCACCCGGGGTAACTATGGCTACACCTTC,CATRGNYGYTF
TRBD1,NA,12,TRBV10-3,TRBJ1-1,TGTGCCATCAGCGATAGGGACAGGGGAGCTTTCTTT,CAISDRDRGAFF
TRBD1,once,16,TRBV3-1/TRBV3-2,TRBJ2-3,TGTGCCAGCAGCCTATCCGGGACAGGTACCACAGATACGCAGTATTTT,CASSLSGTGTTDTQYF
NA,NA,13,TRBV15,TRBJ2-5,TGTGCCACCGGTCGTGGCAGGGAAGAGACCCAGTACTTC,CATGRGREETQYF
NA,once,15,TRBV7-2,TRBJ1-4,TGTGCCAGCAGCTTAAGCGCTGCAACTAATGAAAAACTGTTTTTT,CASSLSAATNEKLFF
TRBD1,few,14,TRBV24-1,TRBJ1-5,TGTGCCATCCAACACAGGGGGAACAATCAGCCCCAGCATTTT,CAIQHRGNNQPQHF
NA,NA,14,TRBV19,TRBJ2-3,TGTGCCAGTAGTATAGGGGGCCCCCCAGATACGCAGTATTTT,CASSIGGPPDTQYF
NA,NA,13,TRBV24-1,TRBJ2-3,TGTGCCACCAGCTCCAGGAACACAGATACGCAGTATTTT,CATSSRNTDTQYF
NA,few,13,TRBV7-2,TRBJ1-4,TGTGCCAGCAGCTTAGCGGTCGGGGAAAAACTGTTTTTT,CASSLAVGEKLFF
TRBD2,NA,15,TRBV28,TRBJ2-7,TGTGCCAGCAGCCCCCTGGCGGGGGTTTTCTACGAGCAGTACTTC,CASSPLAGVFYEQYF
NA,once,12,TRBV15,TRBJ1-1,TGTGCCACCAGCAGAGGGAACGGAGGGGCTTTCTTT,CATSRGNGGAFF
NA,once,15,TRBV2,TRBJ2-3,TGTGCCAGCAGTGAAGCAATAGGGGGACAAGATACGCAGTATTTT,CASSEAIGGQDTQYF
TRBD1,NA,16,TRBV27,TRBJ1-2,TGTGCCAGCAGTACCTCAGGACAGGGACGAAAGTATGGCTACACCTTC,CASSTSGQGRKYGYTF
TRBD1,few,15,TRBV7-8,TRBJ2-7,TGTGCCAGCAGCTTTCTCTCACAGGGGGCCCACGAGCAGTACTTC,CASSFLSQGAHEQYF
NA,NA,14,TRBV5-1,TRBJ1-3,TGCGCCAGCAGCTACGGGCAGGGGGGAAACACCATATATTTT,CASSYGQGGNTIYF